These 7 T cell receptor beta chains share one sample of origin, sequenced in a study of CD8 T cells in Susac syndrome. Random hexamers primed reverse transcription of about 0.5 to 1 ug RNA. TCRdb ran MiXCR on the immunoSEQ multiplex PCR reads and lists one entry per CDR3 protein. The repertoire holds roughly 200,000 distinct CDR3 sequences, with approximately 95% as singletons. What was sequenced was CD4+ T cells from PBMCs. These TCRs come from a human donor in good health.

This clonotype showed up just once. The chain has TRBV3-1 and TRBJ2-1, with no clear D. The V gene's germline CDR1 is LGHDT and CDR2 YNNKEL (reference sequence). Trimming left V 3 bases short and J 6 bases short, with 6 bases between. The CDR3 is 12 residues long. CDR3 nucleotides: TGTGCCAGCAGCCATAACAGCAATGAGCAGTTCTTC. Translation: CASSHNSNEQFF.

V is TRBV30 and J is TRBJ1-1, with D tentatively TRBD1 (5 bases). This CDR3 has 13 amino acids. From germline, CDR1 is GTSNPN and CDR2 SVGIG (reference sequence). The germline V and J ends were trimmed by 4 bases and 1 base, with 10 bases remaining between them. The CDR3 DNA follows: TGTGCCTGGACCAACCAGGGGAACACTGAAGCTTTCTTT. Amino acids: CAWTNQGNTEAFF.

V gene TRBV7-9 combines with J gene TRBJ2-5, with TRBD2 as a possible D gene (5 bases). V was clipped by 2 bases and J by 4 bases, with 11 bases between them. The CDR3 has 14 amino acids. From germline, CDR1 is SEHNR and CDR2 FQNEAQ (reference sequence). CDR3: CASSLSAGGETQYF. The CDR3 region has the DNA TGTGCCAGCAGCTTATCTGCCGGAGGAGAGACCCAGTACTTC.

The chain is built from TRBV20-1 and TRBJ2-2; no definite D call. V dropped 3 bases and J dropped 5 bases, with 4 bases sitting between them. Germline CDR1 and CDR2: DFQATT and SNEGSKA (reference sequence). The CDR3 consists of 11 residues. The CDR3 nucleotides read TGCAGTGCTAGGGGAACCGGGGAGCTGTTTTTT. It translates to CSARGTGELFF.

The rearrangement joins TRBV28 to TRBJ2-7; no clear D gene. V lost 3 bases to trimming and J lost 5 bases, with 11 bases between them. Germline CDR1 reads MDHEN; CDR2 reads SYDVKM. The CDR3 loop spans 13 amino acids. CDR3 sequence reads: CASSFGALNEQYF. The CDR3 region has the DNA TGTGCCAGCAGTTTTGGAGCGTTAAACGAGCAGTACTTC.

The genes are TRBV7-9 and TRBJ1-2; 8 bases are shared with TRBD1. With 5 bases clipped from V and 4 bases from J, the junction kept 3 bases outside the gene matches. CDR3 size: 13 residues. The V gene's germline CDR1 is SEHNR and CDR2 FQNEAQ (reference sequence). CDR3 in DNA: TGTGCCAGCAGCCTAGGGACAGGCTATGGCTACACCTTC. Protein product: CASSLGTGYGYTF.

The chain recombines TRBV28 with TRBJ2-7, with 7 bases lining up with TRBD1. Germline V gene lookup returns CDR1 MDHEN and CDR2 SYDVKM. The CDR3 runs 12 residues. V was pared by 8 bases and J by 4 bases, with 5 bases of the junction left unmatched. The CDR3 loop is CASHRGRYEQYF. The CDR3 coding sequence is TGTGCCAGCCACAGGGGAAGGTACGAGCAGTACTTC.